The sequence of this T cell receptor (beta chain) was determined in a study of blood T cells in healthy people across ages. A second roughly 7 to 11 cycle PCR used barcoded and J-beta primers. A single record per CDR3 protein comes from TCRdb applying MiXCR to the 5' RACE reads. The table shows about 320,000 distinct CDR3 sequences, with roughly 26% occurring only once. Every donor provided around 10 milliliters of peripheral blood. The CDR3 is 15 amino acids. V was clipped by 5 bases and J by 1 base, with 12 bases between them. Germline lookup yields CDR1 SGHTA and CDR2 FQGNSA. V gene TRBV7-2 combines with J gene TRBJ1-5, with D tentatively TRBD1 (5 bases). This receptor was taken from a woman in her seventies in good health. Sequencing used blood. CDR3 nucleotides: TGTGCCAGCAGCACCGCAGGGACCAGCAATCAGCCCCAGCATTTT. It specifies CASSTAGTSNQPQHF.